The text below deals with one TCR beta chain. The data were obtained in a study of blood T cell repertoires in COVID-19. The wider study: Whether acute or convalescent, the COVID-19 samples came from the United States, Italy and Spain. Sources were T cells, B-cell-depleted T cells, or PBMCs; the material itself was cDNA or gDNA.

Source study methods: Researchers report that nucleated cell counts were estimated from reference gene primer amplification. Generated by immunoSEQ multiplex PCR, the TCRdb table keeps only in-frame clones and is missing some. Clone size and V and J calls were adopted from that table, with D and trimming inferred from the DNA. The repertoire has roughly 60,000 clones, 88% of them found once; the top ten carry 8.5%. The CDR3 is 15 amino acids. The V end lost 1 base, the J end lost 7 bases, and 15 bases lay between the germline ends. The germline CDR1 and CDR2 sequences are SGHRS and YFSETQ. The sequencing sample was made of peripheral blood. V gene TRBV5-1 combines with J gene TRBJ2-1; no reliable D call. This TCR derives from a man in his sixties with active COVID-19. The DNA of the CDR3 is TGCGCCAGCAGCTTGTCCGTGGGTAGCCAAAATGAGCAGTTCTTC. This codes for CASSLSVGSQNEQFF.